A single sample gave rise to the 30 T cell receptor beta chains below, sequenced in a study of identical twins. TCRdb re-derived calls from the 5' RACE reads in MiXCR, one entry per CDR3 protein. The data hold under 900,000 distinct CDR3 sequences, with 15% to 20% observed a single time. The sample was also reused in another study, on T cells expressing NK-cell markers.

The sample taken for sequencing was PBMCs. These receptors all come from a woman between 18 and 30 years old in good health.

This rearrangement joins TRBV29-1 to TRBJ2-3, with TRBD1 matching over 7 bases. Germline values: CDR1 SQVTM, CDR2 ANQGSEA. CDR3 length equals 14 residues. The trim removed 3 bases at V and 2 bases at J, leaving 5 bases unmatched. Here the CDR3 DNA reads TGCAGCGTTGACCAGGGGGATTCCACAGATACGCAGTATTTT. It yields the protein CSVDQGDSTDTQYF.

For the CDR3, the DNA is TGTGCCAGCAGGCCGGGGGTTGGTGACGAGCAGTACTTC. Protein sequence: CASRPGVGDEQYF. The chain has TRBV7-9 and TRBJ2-7; possible D gene TRBD2, 6 bases. Deletions cut 6 bases from V and 5 bases from J, with 14 bases between. CDR3 length: 13 amino acids. The V gene's germline CDR1 is SEHNR and CDR2 FQNEAQ (reference sequence).

This clonotype has only a few counts. This chain joins TRBV12-3 or TRBV12-4 and TRBJ2-1; 8 bases agree with TRBD2. The CDR3 contains 14 residues. Unmatched junction bases numbered 11, after V lost 8 bases and J lost 8 bases. The CDR3 region has the DNA TGTGCCAGCGGCGGGGCGGGGGGCCGCGATGAGCAGTTCTTC. Translated: CASGGAGGRDEQFF.

The chain joins TRBV2 to TRBJ2-1; D is unresolved. Germline-derived CDR1 and CDR2 are SNHLY and FYNNEI. The CDR3 sequence is 11 residues long. V was pared by 7 bases and J by 5 bases, with 6 bases between. The CDR3 region is CASNYHNEQFF. The CDR3 DNA reads TGTGCCAGCAATTATCACAATGAGCAGTTCTTC.

The chain recombines TRBV29-1 with TRBJ2-7; 13 nucleotides match TRBD2. V shed 4 bases and J 2 bases; nucleotides not matched to a gene: 8. CDR1 SQVTM and CDR2 ANQGSEA come from the germline V gene. There are 16 residues in the CDR3. The CDR3 protein is CSVAQTSGRPTYEQYF. CDR3 bases: TGCAGCGTTGCCCAGACTAGCGGGAGGCCCACCTACGAGCAGTACTTC.

The chain combines TRBV29-1 with TRBJ2-5; the match to TRBD2 covers 14 bases. The CDR3 has 14 amino acids. Losses at the gene ends were 4 bases for V and 4 bases for J; bases not matched to a gene: 2. Germline CDR1 is SQVTM and CDR2 is ANQGSEA. The CDR3 nucleotides are TGCAGCGTTGGTGGACTAGCGGGGGGAGAGACCCAGTACTTC. This sequence encodes CSVGGLAGGETQYF.

Many counts were recorded for this clonotype. CDR3 protein: CASSSANIQYF. DNA of the CDR3: TGTGCCAGCAGTTCCGCAAACATTCAGTACTTC. This chain links TRBV6-2 or TRBV6-3 with TRBJ2-4, with D hard to call. Trimming removed 4 bases at V and 6 bases at J, with 4 bases between. The V gene's germline CDR1 is MNHEY and CDR2 SVGEGT. This CDR3 is built from 11 residues.

In the case of this clonotype: An end of the junction differs from the germline gene, which may be a read error. V is TRBV5-1 and J is TRBJ2-4; 12 bases line up with TRBD1. The CDR3 extends over 19 amino acids. Germline-derived CDR1 and CDR2 are SGHRS and YFSETQ. In nucleotides, the CDR3 is TGCGCCAGCACCTTGCTTAGGGGACAGGGGGCGAGGACCAAAAACATTCAGTACTTC. It is translated as CASTLLRGQGARTKNIQYF.

This clonotype was detected only a few times. The V and J genes are TRBV5-6 and TRBJ2-1; the D gene is possibly TRBD1 (8 bases). V dropped 4 bases and J dropped 8 bases, with 25 bases sitting between them. Germline assignment: CDR1 SGHDT and CDR2 YYEEEE. This CDR3 has 17 residues. The CDR3 spells CASSRPTGDGLVDEQFF. CDR3 coding DNA: TGTGCCAGCAGCAGACCGACAGGGGACGGACTAGTGGATGAGCAGTTCTTC.

The rearrangement uses TRBV27 and TRBJ2-3, with TRBD2 matching 10 bases. The germline gives CDR1 MNHEY, CDR2 SMNVEV (reference sequence). The J segment lost 0 bases and the V segment lost 2 bases, leaving 14 bases of the junction unmatched. CDR3 length: 20 residues. Here the CDR3 DNA reads TGTGCCAGCAGTTTAATGGCCAGGGCTAGCGGGGGCCACAGCACAGATACGCAGTATTTT. Translation gives CASSLMARASGGHSTDTQYF.

This clonotype was observed a handful of times. This chain connects TRBV19 to TRBJ2-2; D might be TRBD1 (5 bases). The CDR3 runs to 13 residues. Germline V gene data show CDR1 as LNHDA and CDR2 as SQIVND (reference sequence). Trimming removed 8 bases from V and 5 bases from J, with 12 bases in between. The CDR3 here is CASHQGRTGELFF. The CDR3 nucleotides are TGTGCCAGTCACCAGGGTAGAACCGGGGAGCTGTTTTTT.

The chain recombines TRBV27 with TRBJ2-7; possibly TRBD1 for D (6 bases). The germline CDR1 and CDR2 sequences are MNHEY and SMNVEV (reference sequence). V was trimmed by 0 bases and J by 9 bases, leaving 15 bases between them. The CDR3 spans 14 residues. The CDR3 spells CASSLSTREGVQYF. For the CDR3, the DNA is TGTGCCAGCAGTTTATCTACGCGTGAGGGGGTGCAGTACTTC.

The rearrangement uses TRBV7-2 and TRBJ1-2; no firm D call. V lost 0 bases and J lost 2, with 10 bases in between. CDR1 SGHTA and CDR2 FQGNSA come from the germline V gene. The CDR3 is 15 residues long. The CDR3 DNA sequence: TGTGCCAGCAGCTTAGCGTTTCGAAGCAACTATGGCTACACCTTC. Translating gives CASSLAFRSNYGYTF.

The rearrangement uses TRBV29-1 and TRBJ2-1; 8 bases fit TRBD2. Germline values: CDR1 SQVTM, CDR2 ANQGSEA. There are 13 residues in the CDR3. The CDR3 spells CSLYGGRINEQFF. In nucleotides, the CDR3 is TGCAGTCTCTACGGCGGGAGGATCAATGAGCAGTTCTTC.

The chain is built from TRBV7-2 and TRBJ2-1; D is possibly TRBD2 (5 bases). V was cut by 5 bases and J by 5 bases, with 10 bases left in between. Germline values: CDR1 SGHTA, CDR2 FQGNSA. This CDR3 contains 13 residues. The CDR3 nucleotides are TGTGCCAGCAGCGGAATCGGGGACAATGAGCAGTTCTTC. This encodes CASSGIGDNEQFF.

The V gene is TRBV10-3, the J gene TRBJ2-7, with 12 bases that match TRBD2. From germline, CDR1 is ENHRY and CDR2 SYGVKD. After removal of 8 bases from V and 1 base from J, the junction contained 9 bases not matched to a gene. CDR3 length equals 16 residues. The DNA of the CDR3 is TGTGCCATCGCTCGACTAGCGGGAGTAGGGTCCTACGAGCAGTACTTC. Protein product: CAIARLAGVGSYEQYF.

J is TRBJ1-2 and V is TRBV6-5, with D unresolved. Trimming cost V 4 bases and J 3 bases, with 3 bases left between them. This CDR3 comprises 11 residues. The germline V gene has CDR1 MNHEY and CDR2 SVGAGI. Written as DNA, the CDR3 is TGTGCCAGCAGTTCAGACTATGGCTACACCTTC. Encoded protein: CASSSDYGYTF.

This clonotype was found many times. The chain has TRBV29-1 and TRBJ2-7; the match to TRBD2 covers 12 bases. In germline, CDR1 is SQVTM, CDR2 ANQGSEA. V dropped 5 bases and J dropped 2; count of bases not matched to a gene: 4. CDR3 length equals 14 residues. In DNA form, the CDR3 reads TGCAGCGTTTACGGACTAGCGGGGCCCTACGAGCAGTACTTC. Protein: CSVYGLAGPYEQYF.

The genes are TRBV6-1 and TRBJ1-6, with 8 bases that match TRBD1. Germline V CDR1 and CDR2: MNHNS, SASEGT. The CDR3 sequence is 15 residues long. The V segment lost 2 bases and the J segment 7 bases; nucleotides outside the gene matches: 4. CDR3 residues: CASSEWTGINSPLHF. CDR3 bases: TGTGCCAGCAGTGAATGGACAGGGATCAATTCACCCCTCCACTTT.

At least ten counts were recorded for this clonotype. V usage is TRBV20-1 and J usage is TRBJ1-1, with 7 bases identical to TRBD1. The CDR3 has 13 amino acids. V gave up 5 bases and J gave up 1 base; unmatched junction bases: 4. CDR1 DFQATT and CDR2 SNEGSKA come from the germline V gene (reference sequence). The CDR3 loop is CSARWTGNTEAFF. CDR3 coding DNA: TGCAGTGCTCGATGGACAGGGAACACTGAAGCTTTCTTT.

The V and J genes are TRBV5-5 and TRBJ2-3, with D unclear. V lost 2 bases and J lost 0, with 10 bases in between. CDR3 length: 15 amino acids. The germline V gene encodes CDR1 SGHKS and CDR2 YYEKEE (reference sequence). The CDR3 sequence: CASSFLPVSTDTQYF. The CDR3 DNA follows: TGTGCCAGCAGCTTTTTACCGGTTAGCACAGATACGCAGTATTTT. The full variable domain, completed using reference TRBV5-5 and TRBJ2-3, is DAGVTQSPTHLIKTRGQQVTLRCSPISGHKSVSWYQQVLGQGPQFIFQYYEKEERGRGNFPDRFSARQFPNYSSELNVNALLLGDSALYLCASSFLPVSTDTQYFGPGTRLTVL.

This clonotype appeared a few times. The chain couples TRBV7-9 to TRBJ2-7; D not certain. Germline CDR1 SEHNR, CDR2 FQNEAQ (reference sequence). Trimming took off 4 bases at V and 7 bases at J, with 8 bases between the two ends. The CDR3 is made up of 11 amino acids. DNA of the CDR3: TGTGCCAGCAGCTCCGCCCTTGAGCAGTACTTC. It translates to CASSSALEQYF.

J is TRBJ2-3 and V is TRBV20-1; D uncertain. Trimming shortened V by 2 bases and J by 2 bases, and 5 bases separated the two germline ends. In germline, CDR1 is DFQATT, CDR2 SNEGSKA (reference sequence). CDR3 length: 12 residues. The DNA of the CDR3 is TGCAGTGCTAGAAGCGCCACAGATACGCAGTATTTT. Translation: CSARSATDTQYF.

The gene calls are TRBV12-3 or TRBV12-4 and TRBJ2-7; D not resolved. The CDR3 has 13 amino acids. V lost 8 bases and J 6 bases, leaving 17 bases between the germline ends. The CDR3 DNA sequence: TGTGCCAGCCGTGGACCGAGGAATGGCGAGCAGTACTTC. Residues: CASRGPRNGEQYF.

In this sample, this clonotype turned up a few times. The rearrangement uses TRBV6-1 and TRBJ2-7; D is perhaps TRBD2 (6 bases). V was shortened by 4 bases and J by 3 bases, with 10 bases between the two germline ends. Per the germline V gene, CDR1 is MNHNS and CDR2 is SASEGT. The CDR3 extends over 13 amino acids. The CDR3 DNA reads TGTGCCAGCAGTGGGGGACTCAACTACGAGCAGTACTTC. This encodes CASSGGLNYEQYF.

This clonotype was seen a few times. V gene TRBV7-9 combines with J gene TRBJ2-1; 11 bases match TRBD2. CDR3 length: 17 amino acids. The ends lost 5 bases at V and 6 bases at J; junction bases unmatched: 12. CDR1 is SEHNR and CDR2 is FQNEAQ in the germline V gene (reference sequence). CDR3 coding DNA: TGTGCCAGCAGCAATACCCGACTAGCGGGAAGGGTCAATGAGCAGTTCTTC. Amino acids: CASSNTRLAGRVNEQFF.

The V call is TRBV30, the J call TRBJ2-1; TRBD2 might be the D (5 bases). In germline, CDR1 is GTSNPN, CDR2 SVGIG (reference sequence). V was cut by 0 bases and J by 15 bases, with 15 bases left in between. The CDR3 spans 12 residues. For the CDR3, the DNA is TGTGCCTGGAGTGTACGAGGGAGTAGTCCGTTCTTC. Its protein is CAWSVRGSSPFF.

This chain connects TRBV7-9 to TRBJ2-3, with 8 bases fitting TRBD1. Germline V gene data show CDR1 as SEHNR and CDR2 as FQNEAQ (reference sequence). The CDR3 has 16 amino acids. With 4 bases clipped from V and 4 bases from J, the junction kept 10 bases outside the gene matches. The CDR3 loop reads CASSSNRQGKADTQYF. CDR3 DNA: TGTGCCAGCAGCTCCAACCGACAGGGGAAGGCAGATACGCAGTATTTT.

This clonotype was seen repeatedly, ten times or more. The chain links TRBV6-5 to TRBJ2-7; tentatively, D is TRBD2 (5 bases). Trimming shortened V by 2 bases and J by 1 base, and 18 bases separated the two germline ends. Germline assignment: CDR1 MNHEY and CDR2 SVGAGI. The CDR3 runs 17 residues. The CDR3 DNA follows: TGTGCCAGCAGTTACACTGGGTTAGTAGCGACGTCCTACGAGCAGTACTTC. The encoded protein is CASSYTGLVATSYEQYF.

This sequence joins TRBV2 and TRBJ2-3; no clear D. The CDR3 runs 13 residues. CDR1 SNHLY and CDR2 FYNNEI come from the germline V gene. V dropped 3 bases and J dropped 2 bases, with 6 bases sitting between them. DNA of the CDR3: TGTGCCAGCAGTGAGGCGGCCACAGATACGCAGTATTTT. This sequence encodes CASSEAATDTQYF.